Listed below are T cell receptor beta chains from one sample, sequenced in a study of immune heterogeneity within non-small cell lung tumors. TCRdb ran MiXCR on the multiplex PCR reads and lists one entry per CDR3 protein. The sample has roughly 14,000 distinct CDR3 sequences; approximately 26% are singletons. Sequencing used lung tumor tissue. The receptors here all came from a man in his forties or fifties with non-small cell lung cancer. Each CDR3 is given with its conserved first and last residue. The D gene is left open where the match is weak. Size tells how often a clone was seen (once, few, many) or the class of an expanded clone, and some rows leave it out.

j_gene,v_gene,abundance,d_gene,CDR3aa,CDR3nt
TRBJ2-1,TRBV20-1,many,TRBD2,CSARTSGRANNEQFF,TGCAGTGCTAGGACCAGCGGGAGGGCCAATAATGAGCAGTTCTTC
TRBJ1-1,TRBV2,medium-sized,.,CASNREPNTEAFF,TGTGCCAGCAACCGGGAACCTAACACTGAAGCTTTCTTT
TRBJ2-5,TRBV11-3,.,TRBD1,CASSRQGGQETQYF,TGTGCCAGCAGCCGACAGGGGGGCCAAGAGACCCAGTACTTC
TRBJ1-2,TRBV11-2,medium-sized,.,CASSTPDGYGYTF,TGTGCCAGCAGCACACCCGACGGCTATGGCTACACCTTC
TRBJ1-1,TRBV6-5,.,TRBD1,CASSYSTGQGVTEAFF,TGTGCCAGCAGTTACTCGACGGGACAGGGGGTTACTGAAGCTTTCTTT
TRBJ2-7,TRBV20-1,many,.,CSARDGTIHEQYF,TGCAGTGCTAGGGACGGCACTATCCACGAGCAGTACTTC
TRBJ1-4,TRBV19,.,.,CVSGGDTYNQLFF,TGTGTCAGTGGAGGGGACACCTATAACCAGCTGTTTTTT
TRBJ2-3,TRBV28,many,.,CASSSPAGEDTQYF,TGTGCCAGCAGTTCCCCGGCCGGGGAGGATACGCAGTATTTT
TRBJ1-1,TRBV11-3,many,.,CASSSDRTLGTEAFF,TGTGCCAGCAGCTCCGACAGGACCTTAGGCACTGAAGCTTTCTTT
TRBJ1-1,TRBV12-3/TRBV12-4,medium-sized,.,CASSFVKNTEAFF,TGTGCCAGCAGTTTTGTGAAGAACACTGAAGCTTTCTTT
TRBJ2-7,TRBV7-9,.,.,CASSFEGGSAMYEQYF,TGTGCCAGCAGCTTCGAGGGCGGGTCCGCAATGTACGAGCAGTACTTC
TRBJ2-1,TRBV6-1,many,TRBD2,CASSPRAGAPGEQFF,TGTGCCAGCAGTCCTCGTGCGGGAGCTCCTGGTGAGCAGTTCTTC
TRBJ2-4,TRBV4-2,.,.,CASSQDGNIGNIQYF,TGTGCCAGCAGCCAAGATGGAAATATCGGGAACATTCAGTACTTC
TRBJ2-2,TRBV4-1,.,.,CASSQDPHTTGELFF,TGCGCCAGCAGCCAAGATCCCCACACCACCGGGGAGCTGTTTTTT
TRBJ1-2,TRBV7-9,.,.,CASSYQAGSGVYIF,TGTGCCAGCAGCTACCAGGCAGGATCGGGCGTCTACATCTTC
TRBJ1-5,TRBV6-1,medium-sized,.,CASSYGGAQPQHF,TGTGCCAGCAGTTACGGGGGGGCGCAGCCCCAGCATTTT
TRBJ2-1,TRBV29-1,few,.,CSVEGGITYNEQFF,TGCAGCGTTGAAGGCGGAATCACCTACAATGAGCAGTTCTTC
TRBJ2-1,TRBV15,many,.,CATTEVLGVNEQFF,TGTGCCACCACCGAGGTTTTGGGAGTGAATGAGCAGTTCTTC
TRBJ2-2,TRBV11-3,.,.,CASSSPLGGSDTGGRFF,TGTGCCAGCAGCTCGCCCCTGGGAGGGTCGGACACCGGGGGGCGGTTTTTT
TRBJ2-6,TRBV14,.,.,CASSQVGGTSVLTF,TGTGCCAGCAGCCAAGTTGGGGGGACCAGCGTCCTGACTTTC
TRBJ2-6,TRBV12-3/TRBV12-4,many,.,CASSLSGRHLGANVLTF,TGTGCCAGCAGTTTATCAGGCCGCCATCTTGGGGCCAACGTCCTGACTTTC
TRBJ1-2,TRBV5-1,many,.,CASSLERSGAGYTF,TGCGCCAGCAGCTTGGAGAGGTCCGGGGCAGGCTACACCTTC
TRBJ1-1,TRBV11-1,once,TRBD1,CASSFSPTGGMNAEAFF,TGTGCCAGCAGCTTTTCCCCCACAGGGGGGATGAACGCTGAAGCTTTCTTT
TRBJ2-1,TRBV10-1,once,.,CASSQPGTGDNEQFF,TGCGCCAGCAGCCAACCCGGGACGGGGGACAATGAGCAGTTCTTC
TRBJ1-4,TRBV19,many,TRBD1,CASSIVTGGAEKLFF,TGTGCCAGTAGTATCGTGACAGGGGGCGCGGAAAAACTGTTTTTT
TRBJ2-1,TRBV9,few,TRBD2,CASSVATGTSVGNEQFF,TGTGCCAGCAGCGTAGCTACTGGGACTAGCGTGGGCAATGAGCAGTTCTTC
TRBJ2-3,TRBV3-1,.,.,CVSSQVGQSTDTQYF,TGTGTCAGCAGCCAAGTTGGGCAAAGCACAGATACGCAGTATTTT
TRBJ2-7,TRBV5-5,medium-sized,.,CASSLGWHEQYF,TGTGCCAGCAGCTTGGGGTGGCATGAGCAGTACTTC
TRBJ2-1,TRBV20-1,few,TRBD2,CSARRLAGVFANEQFF,TGCAGTGCTAGAAGGCTAGCGGGAGTCTTTGCCAATGAGCAGTTCTTC
TRBJ2-1,TRBV10-3,once,TRBD2,CAIRTSGSTHEQFF,TGTGCCATAAGGACTAGCGGGAGCACCCATGAGCAGTTCTTC
TRBJ2-3,TRBV5-4,.,.,CASSPLGQGGTDTQYF,TGTGCCAGCAGCCCGCTCGGGCAGGGTGGAACAGATACGCAGTATTTT
TRBJ2-7,TRBV28,.,.,CASNLRTRASYEQYF,TGTGCCAGCAATTTGAGGACAAGGGCCTCCTACGAGCAGTACTTC
TRBJ1-2,TRBV12-3/TRBV12-4,medium-sized,.,CASTLAGGNYGYTF,TGTGCCAGCACCCTGGCGGGGGGCAACTATGGCTACACCTTC
TRBJ2-7,TRBV20-1,many,TRBD1,CTTGTGDGEQYF,TGCACTACCGGGACAGGCGACGGCGAGCAGTACTTC
TRBJ1-2,TRBV10-3,medium-sized,.,CAISESKGAYGYTF,TGTGCCATCAGTGAGTCGAAAGGGGCCTATGGCTACACCTTC
TRBJ2-7,TRBV29-1,many,TRBD1,CSVEVGTGGTNSYEQYF,TGCAGCGTTGAAGTTGGGACAGGGGGCACAAACTCCTACGAGCAGTACTTC
TRBJ2-1,TRBV9,many,TRBD2,CASSPRLAGGWGNEQFF,TGTGCCAGCAGCCCAAGACTAGCGGGAGGTTGGGGAAATGAGCAGTTCTTC
TRBJ2-1,TRBV18,few,TRBD1,CASSPPGQAKLFF,TGTGCCAGCTCACCTCCAGGACAGGCCAAATTGTTCTTC
TRBJ2-1,TRBV5-1,many,TRBD2,CASSLGLAGNEQFF,TGCGCCAGCAGCTTGGGGCTAGCGGGAAATGAGCAGTTCTTC
TRBJ2-7,TRBV19,medium-sized,.,CASSHREADYEQYF,TGTGCCAGTAGTCATAGAGAGGCGGACTACGAGCAGTACTTC
TRBJ2-5,TRBV11-2,few,.,CASSSSLGARETQYF,TGTGCCAGCAGCTCCTCGCTGGGAGCTCGAGAGACCCAGTACTTC
TRBJ2-1,TRBV9,many,TRBD2,CASNFGLGEQFF,TGTGCCAGCAACTTCGGACTAGGTGAGCAGTTCTTC
TRBJ1-4,TRBV4-2,few,TRBD1,CASSRDRGEKLFF,TGTGCCAGCAGCCGGGACAGGGGTGAAAAACTGTTTTTT
TRBJ2-2,TRBV6-9,.,TRBD2,CASSDREGVPDTGELFF,TGCGCCAGCAGCGACCGGGAGGGAGTGCCGGACACCGGGGAGCTTTTTTTT
TRBJ2-7,TRBV14,medium-sized,TRBD2,CASSPQTSAFQRTYEQYF,TGTGCCAGCAGCCCCCAGACTAGCGCCTTTCAGAGGACCTACGAGCAGTACTTC
TRBJ2-7,TRBV20-1,many,TRBD2,CSAPASGTSYEQYF,TGCAGTGCTCCAGCTAGCGGGACTTCATACGAGCAGTACTTC
TRBJ2-1,TRBV3-1,.,.,CASSHTGRSEQFF,TGTGCCAGCAGCCATACAGGACGTAGTGAGCAGTTCTTC
TRBJ2-3,TRBV5-1,many,TRBD1,CASSPGTGRTDTQYF,TGCGCCAGCAGCCCCGGGACAGGAAGGACAGATACGCAGTATTTT
TRBJ1-3,TRBV30,many,.,CAWSVQGQYLGNTIYF,TGTGCCTGGAGTGTACAAGGACAGTATCTTGGAAACACCATATATTTT
TRBJ1-1,TRBV13,few,.,CASRRGAMNTEAFF,TGTGCCAGCAGAAGGGGGGCCATGAACACTGAAGCTTTCTTT
TRBJ1-4,TRBV10-3,medium-sized,.,CAISESILEKLFF,TGTGCCATCAGTGAGTCGATTCTGGAAAAACTGTTTTTT
TRBJ2-7,TRBV27,medium-sized,.,CASSLRDGAPYEQYF,TGTGCCAGCAGTTTAAGGGACGGAGCCCCCTACGAGCAGTACTTC
TRBJ2-2,TRBV15,many,.,CATSRDPHTGELFF,TGTGCCACCAGCAGAGATCCCCACACCGGGGAGCTGTTTTTT
TRBJ2-2,TRBV18,many,.,CASSPLSGWDTGELFF,TGTGCCAGCTCACCACTAAGCGGGTGGGACACCGGGGAGCTGTTTTTT
TRBJ2-5,TRBV24-1,once,.,CATSDPLGGGTVQETQYF,TGTGCCACCAGTGATCCCTTAGGGGGGGGGACAGTCCAAGAGACCCAGTACTTC
TRBJ2-7,TRBV27,many,TRBD2,CASSSPGGGIYEQYF,TGTGCCAGCAGCTCTCCCGGGGGGGGGATTTACGAGCAGTACTTC
TRBJ2-7,TRBV20-1,medium-sized,.,CSAPRVGLHEQYF,TGCAGTGCTCCCAGGGTGGGGCTCCACGAGCAGTACTTC
TRBJ2-7,TRBV6-1,medium-sized,.,CASSSGADLPQQYF,TGTGCCAGCAGTTCCGGGGCGGATCTCCCTCAGCAGTACTTC
TRBJ2-1,TRBV9,medium-sized,.,CASSVGQVNWNEQFF,TGTGCCAGCAGCGTAGGTCAGGTGAACTGGAATGAGCAGTTCTTC
TRBJ1-6,TRBV27,.,.,CASSPERGYNSPLHF,TGTGCCAGCAGTCCAGAAAGGGGTTATAATTCACCCCTCCACTTT